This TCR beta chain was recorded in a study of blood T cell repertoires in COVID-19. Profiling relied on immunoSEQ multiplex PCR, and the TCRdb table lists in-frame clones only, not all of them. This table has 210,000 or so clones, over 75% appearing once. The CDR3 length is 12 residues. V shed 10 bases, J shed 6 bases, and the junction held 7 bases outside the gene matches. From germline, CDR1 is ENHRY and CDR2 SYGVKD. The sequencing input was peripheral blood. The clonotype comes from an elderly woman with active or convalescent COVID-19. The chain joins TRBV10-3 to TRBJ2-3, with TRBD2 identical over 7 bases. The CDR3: CATSPLADTQYF. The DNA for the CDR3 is TGTGCCACCTCCCCACTAGCGGATACGCAGTATTTT.